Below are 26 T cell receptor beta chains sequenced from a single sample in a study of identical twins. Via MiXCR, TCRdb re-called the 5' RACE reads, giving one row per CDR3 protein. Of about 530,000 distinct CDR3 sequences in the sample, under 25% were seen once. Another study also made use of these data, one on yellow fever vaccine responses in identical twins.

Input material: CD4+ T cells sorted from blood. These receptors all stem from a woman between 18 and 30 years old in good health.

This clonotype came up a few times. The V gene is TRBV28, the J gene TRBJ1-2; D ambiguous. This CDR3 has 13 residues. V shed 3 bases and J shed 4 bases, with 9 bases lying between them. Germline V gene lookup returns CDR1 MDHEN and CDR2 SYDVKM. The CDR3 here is CASSLPKGYGYTF. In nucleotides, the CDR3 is TGTGCCAGCAGTTTGCCAAAGGGCTATGGCTACACCTTC.

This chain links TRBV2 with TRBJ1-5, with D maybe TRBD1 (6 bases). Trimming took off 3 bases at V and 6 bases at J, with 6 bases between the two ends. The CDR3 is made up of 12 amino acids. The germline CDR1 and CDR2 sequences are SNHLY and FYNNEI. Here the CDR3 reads CASSDRGQPQHF. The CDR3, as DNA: TGTGCCAGCAGTGACAGGGGTCAGCCCCAGCATTTT. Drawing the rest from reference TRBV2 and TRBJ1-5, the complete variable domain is EPEVTQTPSHQVTQMGQEVILRCVPISNHLYFYWYRQILGQKVEFLVSFYNNEISEKSEIFDDQFSVERPDGSNFTLKIRSTKLEDSAMYFCASSDRGQPQHFGDGTRLSIL.

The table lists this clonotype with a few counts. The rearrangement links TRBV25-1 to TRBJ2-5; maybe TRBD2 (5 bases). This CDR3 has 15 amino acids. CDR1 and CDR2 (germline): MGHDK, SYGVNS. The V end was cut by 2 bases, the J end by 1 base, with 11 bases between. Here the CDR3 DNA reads TGTGCCAGCAGTGAAGCATTGAGCGGCCAAGAGACCCAGTACTTC. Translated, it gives CASSEALSGQETQYF.

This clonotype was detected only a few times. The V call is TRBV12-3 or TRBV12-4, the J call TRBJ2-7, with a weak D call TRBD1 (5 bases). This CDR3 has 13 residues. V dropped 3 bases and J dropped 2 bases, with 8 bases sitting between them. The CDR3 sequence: CASSFGQAYEQYV. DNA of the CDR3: TGTGCCAGCAGTTTCGGACAAGCCTACGAGCAGTACGTC.

The CDR3 protein is CASSVDGSYNEQFF. The CDR3 DNA is TGTGCCAGCAGCGTAGATGGCTCCTACAATGAGCAGTTCTTC. This chain links TRBV9 with TRBJ2-1; D call uncertain. The CDR3 runs 14 residues. Germline V gives CDR1 SGDLS, CDR2 YYNGEE. Trimming stripped 0 bases from V and 0 bases from J, with 4 bases between.

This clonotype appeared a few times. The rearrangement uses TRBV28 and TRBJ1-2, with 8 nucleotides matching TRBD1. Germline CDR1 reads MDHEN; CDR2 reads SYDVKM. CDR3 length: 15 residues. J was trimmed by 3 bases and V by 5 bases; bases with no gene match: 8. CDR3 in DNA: TGTGCCAGCAGTGACTCCAGGGGGCAGGACTATGGCTACACCTTC. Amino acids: CASSDSRGQDYGYTF.

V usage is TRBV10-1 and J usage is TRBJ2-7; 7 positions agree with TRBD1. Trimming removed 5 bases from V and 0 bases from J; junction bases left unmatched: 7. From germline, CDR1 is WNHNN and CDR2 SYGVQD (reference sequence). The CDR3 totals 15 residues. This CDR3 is CASSRPTGPSYEQYF. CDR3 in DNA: TGCGCCAGCAGTCGCCCGACAGGGCCCTCCTACGAGCAGTACTTC.

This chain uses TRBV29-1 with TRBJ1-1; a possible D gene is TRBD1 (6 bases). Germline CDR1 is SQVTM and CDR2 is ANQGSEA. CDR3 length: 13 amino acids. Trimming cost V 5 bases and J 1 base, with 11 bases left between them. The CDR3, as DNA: TGCAGCGTTAGTATACAGGGGAACACTGAAGCTTTCTTT. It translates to CSVSIQGNTEAFF. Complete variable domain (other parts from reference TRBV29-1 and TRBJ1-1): SAVISQKPSRDICQRGTSLTIQCQVDSQVTMMFWYRQQPGQSLTLIATANQGSEATYESGFVIDKFPISRPNLTFSTLTVSNMSPEDSSIYLCSVSIQGNTEAFFGQGTRLTVV.

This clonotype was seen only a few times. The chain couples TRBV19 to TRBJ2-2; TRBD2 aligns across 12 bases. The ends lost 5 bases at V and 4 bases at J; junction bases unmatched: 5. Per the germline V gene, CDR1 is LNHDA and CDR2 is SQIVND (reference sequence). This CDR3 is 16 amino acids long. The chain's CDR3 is CASSPPSGGGTGELFF. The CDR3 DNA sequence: TGTGCCAGTAGTCCCCCTAGCGGGGGGGGCACCGGGGAGCTGTTTTTT.

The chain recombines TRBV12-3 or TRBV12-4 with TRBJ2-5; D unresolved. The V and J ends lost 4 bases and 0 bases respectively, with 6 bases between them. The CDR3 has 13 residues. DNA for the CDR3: TGTGCCAGCAGTTCTATTAACCAAGAGACCCAGTACTTC. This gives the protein CASSSINQETQYF.

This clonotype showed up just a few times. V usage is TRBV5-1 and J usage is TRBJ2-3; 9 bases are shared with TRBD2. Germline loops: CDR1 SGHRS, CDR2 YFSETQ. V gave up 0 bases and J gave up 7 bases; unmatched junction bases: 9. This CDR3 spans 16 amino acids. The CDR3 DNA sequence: TGCGCCAGCAGCTTGGGGGCTAGCGGGGCCTCCTATACGCAGTATTTT. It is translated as CASSLGASGASYTQYF. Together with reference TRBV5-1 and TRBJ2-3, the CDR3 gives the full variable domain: KAGVTQTPRYLIKTRGQQVTLSCSPISGHRSVSWYQQTPGQGLQFLFEYFSETQRNKGNFPGRFSGRQFSNSRSEMNVSTLELGDSALYLCASSLGASGASYTQYFGPGTRLTVL.

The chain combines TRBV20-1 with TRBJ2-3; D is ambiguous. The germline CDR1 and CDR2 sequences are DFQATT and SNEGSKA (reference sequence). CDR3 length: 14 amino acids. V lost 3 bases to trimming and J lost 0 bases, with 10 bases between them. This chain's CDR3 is CSASGSFSTDTQYF. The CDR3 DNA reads TGCAGTGCTAGTGGTTCTTTTAGCACAGATACGCAGTATTTT.

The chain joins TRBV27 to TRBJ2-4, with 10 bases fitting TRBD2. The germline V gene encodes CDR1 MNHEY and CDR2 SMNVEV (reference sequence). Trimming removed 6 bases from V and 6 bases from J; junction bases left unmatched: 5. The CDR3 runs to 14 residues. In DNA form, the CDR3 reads TGTGCCAGCAGCGGGACTAGCGACGCAAACATTCAGTACTTC. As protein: CASSGTSDANIQYF.

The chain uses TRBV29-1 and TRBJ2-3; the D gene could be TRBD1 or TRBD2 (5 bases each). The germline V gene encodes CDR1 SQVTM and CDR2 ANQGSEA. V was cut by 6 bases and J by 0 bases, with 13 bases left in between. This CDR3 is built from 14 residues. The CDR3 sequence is CSVNPGRSTDTQYF. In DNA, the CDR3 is TGCAGCGTAAATCCGGGACGGAGCACAGATACGCAGTATTTT.

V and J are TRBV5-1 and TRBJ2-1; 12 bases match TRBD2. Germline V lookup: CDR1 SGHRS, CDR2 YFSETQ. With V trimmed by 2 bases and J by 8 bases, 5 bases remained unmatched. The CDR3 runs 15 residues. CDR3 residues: CASSFSSGRVDEQFF. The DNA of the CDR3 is TGCGCCAGCAGCTTCTCTAGCGGGAGGGTGGATGAGCAGTTCTTC.

The CDR3 sequence: CASLPAGSQETQYF. The CDR3 bases are TGTGCCTCCCTACCCGCGGGGAGTCAAGAGACCCAGTACTTC. The V and J genes are TRBV6-1 and TRBJ2-5; D may be TRBD2 (6 bases). The CDR3 sequence is 14 residues long. Germline V CDR1 and CDR2: MNHNS, SASEGT. V gave up 11 bases and J gave up 2 bases, with 18 bases separating them.

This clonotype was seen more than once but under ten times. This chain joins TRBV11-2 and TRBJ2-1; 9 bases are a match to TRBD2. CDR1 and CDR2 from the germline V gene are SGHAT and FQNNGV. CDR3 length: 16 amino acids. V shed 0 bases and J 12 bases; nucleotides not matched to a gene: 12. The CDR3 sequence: CASSLDPAGGIFGQFF. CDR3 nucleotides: TGTGCCAGCAGCTTAGATCCTGCGGGGGGGATATTCGGGCAGTTCTTC.

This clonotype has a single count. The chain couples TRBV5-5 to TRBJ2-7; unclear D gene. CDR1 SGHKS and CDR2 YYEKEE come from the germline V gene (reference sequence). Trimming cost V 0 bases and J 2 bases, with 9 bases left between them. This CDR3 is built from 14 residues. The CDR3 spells CASSLALGTYEQYV. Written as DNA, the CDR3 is TGTGCCAGCAGCTTGGCCCTTGGGACCTACGAGCAGTACGTC.

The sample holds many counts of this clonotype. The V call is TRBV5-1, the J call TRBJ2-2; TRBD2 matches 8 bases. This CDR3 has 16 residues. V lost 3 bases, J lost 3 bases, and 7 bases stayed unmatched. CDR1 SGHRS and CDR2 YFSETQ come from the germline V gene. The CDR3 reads CASSSYIAGYTGELFF. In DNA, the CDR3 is TGCGCCAGCAGCTCTTACATAGCGGGGTACACCGGGGAGCTGTTTTTT. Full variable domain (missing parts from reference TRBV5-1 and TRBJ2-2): KAGVTQTPRYLIKTRGQQVTLSCSPISGHRSVSWYQQTPGQGLQFLFEYFSETQRNKGNFPGRFSGRQFSNSRSEMNVSTLELGDSALYLCASSSYIAGYTGELFFGEGSRLTVL.

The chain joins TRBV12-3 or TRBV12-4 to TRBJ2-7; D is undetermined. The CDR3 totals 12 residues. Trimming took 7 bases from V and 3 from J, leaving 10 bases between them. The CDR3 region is CASTSTFYEQYF. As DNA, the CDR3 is TGTGCCAGCACCTCCACCTTCTACGAGCAGTACTTC.

The CDR3 bases are TGTGCCAGCAGTGCTTTTGGCCCTGACAATTTTTTCGGAGATACGCAGTATTTT. As protein: CASSAFGPDNFFGDTQYF. This chain uses TRBV28 with TRBJ2-3; D is unresolved. Trimming removed 5 bases at V and 5 bases at J, with 26 bases between. Germline V lookup: CDR1 MDHEN, CDR2 SYDVKM. The CDR3 contains 18 residues.

CDR3 bases: TGTGCCAGCAGCTTAGAGGGCGGGAGGGCCTCCTACGAGCAGTACTTC. Residues: CASSLEGGRASYEQYF. The chain has TRBV7-6 and TRBJ2-7, with 9 positions matching TRBD2. There are 16 residues in the CDR3. The germline CDR1 and CDR2 sequences are SGHVS and FNYEAQ. V shed 1 base, J shed 0 bases, and the junction held 4 bases outside the gene matches.

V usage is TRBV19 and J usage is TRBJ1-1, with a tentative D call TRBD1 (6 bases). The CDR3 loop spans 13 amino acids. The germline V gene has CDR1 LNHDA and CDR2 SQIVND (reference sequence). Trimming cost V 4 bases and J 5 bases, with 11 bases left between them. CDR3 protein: CASSTGRGTEAFF. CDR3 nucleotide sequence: TGTGCCAGTAGTACCGGCAGGGGAACTGAAGCTTTCTTT.

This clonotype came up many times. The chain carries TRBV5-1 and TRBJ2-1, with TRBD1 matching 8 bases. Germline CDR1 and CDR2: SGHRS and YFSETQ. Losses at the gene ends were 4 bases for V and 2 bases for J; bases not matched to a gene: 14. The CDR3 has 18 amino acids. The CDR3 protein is CASSPLANPGGTYNEQFF. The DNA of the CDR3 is TGCGCCAGCAGCCCCTTGGCCAACCCAGGGGGCACCTACAATGAGCAGTTCTTC.

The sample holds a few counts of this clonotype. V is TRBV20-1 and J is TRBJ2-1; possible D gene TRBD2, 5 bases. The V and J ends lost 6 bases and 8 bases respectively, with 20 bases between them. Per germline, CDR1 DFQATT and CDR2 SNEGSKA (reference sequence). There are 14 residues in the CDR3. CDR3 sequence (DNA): TGCAGTGCCGATCCCGGCCGGGGAACCTATGAGCAGTTCTTC. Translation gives CSADPGRGTYEQFF.

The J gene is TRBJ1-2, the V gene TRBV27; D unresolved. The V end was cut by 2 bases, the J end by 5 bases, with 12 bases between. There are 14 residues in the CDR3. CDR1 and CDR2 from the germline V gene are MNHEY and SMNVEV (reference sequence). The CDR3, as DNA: TGTGCCAGCAGTTTAAGCCCAGGACCTTATGGCTACACCTTC. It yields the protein CASSLSPGPYGYTF.